This T cell receptor beta chain was sequenced during a study of regulatory T cells in long-lasting Graves disease. According to the study, TCR beta libraries were built with iRepertoire HTBI primers and CDR3-region Arm-PCR. MiXCR was run by TCRdb on the multiplex PCR reads, yielding one entry per CDR3 protein. The repertoire holds 500,000 to 800,000 distinct CDR3 sequences, with 30% as singletons. Time point specified: persistent/refractory GD, antithyroid drugs over 5 years with positive TRAb. RNA extracted from PBMCs served as the sequencing template. CDR1 MGHDK and CDR2 SYGVNS come from the germline V gene. The CDR3 contains 12 residues. V lost 3 bases and J lost 2, with 5 bases in between. At least ten counts were recorded for this clonotype.

This clonotype was sampled from a female donor with Graves disease. Specimen: peripheral blood mononuclear cells (PBMCs), collected when the disease was refractory, from a patient treated with antithyroid drugs. This chain connects TRBV25-1 to TRBJ2-7, with a possible D match to TRBD1 (5 bases). The CDR3 reads CASSEDTYEQYF. CDR3 nucleotide sequence: TGTGCCAGCAGTGAGGACACCTACGAGCAGTACTTC.